This TCR beta chain stems from a study of PD-1 blockade in mismatch repair-deficient tumors. About the research overall: Patients had eleven to twelve mismatch repair-deficient cancer types, all previously treated and progressing. Findings and limits, study-wide: Tumor-resident clones, often absent from pretreatment blood, expanded after pembrolizumab and then contracted.

As regards this clone: What it binds is unknown.

As for time point: archival surgical resection tumor tissue. Mismatch repair deficiency was confirmed in all patients, by PCR or immunohistochemistry. The three responders' tumors were archival surgical resection specimens. Sequencing was performed with immunoSEQ multiplex PCR; in TCRdb, only in-frame clones are kept and a portion is missing. The repertoire has a few thousand clones, over 70% of them found once; the top ten carry more than 6%. The sequence came from an adult with mismatch repair-deficient cancer. The starting material was primary tumor tissue, obtained from a patient treated with pembrolizumab.

CDR3 sequence (DNA): TGCGCCAGCAGCTTGGAGGGGATAAACACCGGGGAGCTGTTTTTT. This encodes CASSLEGINTGELFF. This chain links TRBV5-1 with TRBJ2-2, with TRBD1 as a possible D gene (5 bases). CDR1 SGHRS and CDR2 YFSETQ come from the germline V gene. Between the trimmed V and J ends, which lost 0 bases and 2 bases, there was a span of 8 bases. This CDR3 has 15 residues.